These 7 T cell receptor beta chains originate from one sample sequenced in a study of CD8+ T cells in alopecia areata. cDNA reverse transcribed from extracted RNA served as the sequencing template. Method: immunoSEQ multiplex PCR; TCRdb's copy keeps in-frame clones and lacks some. The table lists around 140,000 clones, around 51% of them singletons, with approximately 0.99% in the top ten. Source: CD4+ T cells sorted from blood, taken at week 0. The receptors stem from a human donor with alopecia areata.

This chain joins TRBV2 and TRBJ2-3; no definite D call. Trimming removed 6 bases at V and 4 bases at J, with 14 bases between. The CDR3 totals 14 residues. CDR1 and CDR2 (germline): SNHLY, FYNNEI. CDR3 bases: TGTGCCAGCAGACTGGGATTAGCAGCAGATACGCAGTATTTT. Amino acid sequence: CASRLGLAADTQYF.

This chain uses TRBV29-1 with TRBJ2-7, with TRBD2 matching 10 bases. J gave up 3 bases and V 6 bases, and 17 bases lay outside the gene matches. Germline V lookup: CDR1 SQVTM, CDR2 ANQGSEA. The CDR3 has 17 amino acids. CDR3 nucleotides: TGCAGCGTGGCACGGACTAGCGGCAACCCGCCTTTCTACGAGCAGTACTTC. The encoded protein is CSVARTSGNPPFYEQYF.

The chain employs TRBV4-1 and TRBJ1-4; D call uncertain. Germline CDR1 and CDR2: MGHRA and YSYEKL. Trimming took off 0 bases at V and 3 bases at J, with 8 bases between the two ends. CDR3 length: 15 amino acids. The CDR3 protein is CASSQDGEANEKLFF. DNA of the CDR3: TGCGCCAGCAGCCAAGATGGCGAAGCTAATGAAAAACTGTTTTTT.

CDR3 nucleotides: TGTGCCAGCTCACCGGAAGGGAACACCGGGGAGCTGTTTTTT. Translation gives CASSPEGNTGELFF. V gene TRBV18 combines with J gene TRBJ2-2; D gene uncertain. Trimming removed 3 bases from V and 1 base from J, with 6 bases in between. Germline CDR1 and CDR2: KGHSH and LQKENI. The CDR3 is 14 amino acids.

This chain links TRBV30 with TRBJ1-2, with D tentatively TRBD1 (5 bases). V was cut by 1 base and J by 2 bases, with 14 bases left in between. Per the germline V gene, CDR1 is GTSNPN and CDR2 is SVGIG (reference sequence). CDR3 length: 15 amino acids. CDR3 in DNA: TGTGCCTGGAGTGATAAACCGGGACGAAACTATGGCTACACCTTC. This gives the protein CAWSDKPGRNYGYTF.

This clone was found a few times. In DNA, the CDR3 is TGTGCCAGCAGTTATGTTAACCGGGGAGCCACTGAAGCTTTCTTT. Amino acid sequence: CASSYVNRGATEAFF. V usage is TRBV6-6 and J usage is TRBJ1-1; D uncertain. In germline, CDR1 is MNHNY, CDR2 SVGAGI (reference sequence). This CDR3 spans 15 amino acids. With 3 bases removed from V and 4 bases from J, the gap between germline ends came to 15 bases.

The chain employs TRBV16 and TRBJ2-7, with TRBD1 matching 10 bases. Germline V gene data show CDR1 as KGHSY and CDR2 as FQNENV. This CDR3 region has 15 residues. V lost 4 bases and J lost 6; bases outside the gene matches: 9. DNA for the CDR3: TGTGCCAGCAGCCCTCCTGGGAGGACAGGGGGCGAGCAGTACTTC. Protein sequence: CASSPPGRTGGEQYF.